The rows below give T cell receptor beta chains drawn from one sample of a study of T cell responses to AZD1222 COVID-19 vaccine. Here immunoSEQ multiplex PCR was the method, and the copy in TCRdb shows in-frame clones only, minus some. The profile shows tens of thousands of clones, 88% of them singletons. Specimen: peripheral blood, collected on day 0 of MenACWY control vaccination. The origin of the receptors is an adult in good health. Each CDR3 is given with its conserved first and last residue. Each record gives: CDR3 length, clone size, V gene, J gene, D gene, CDR3 protein, CDR3 DNA. The D gene is left open where the match is weak. Size tells how often a clone was seen (once, few, many) or the class of an expanded clone, and some rows leave it out.

>15|.|TRBV7-2|TRBJ2-7|TRBD1
CASSLDRTGSYEQYF
TGTGCCAGCAGCTTAGATCGGACAGGTAGCTACGAGCAGTACTTC
>16|once|TRBV7-2|TRBJ2-7|.
CASSLPSAAGRAEQYF
TGTGCCAGCAGCTTACCTTCCGCCGCGGGAAGGGCCGAGCAGTACTTC
>14|.|TRBV2|TRBJ1-1|.
CASRENRENTEAFF
TGTGCCAGCAGAGAAAACAGGGAAAACACTGAAGCTTTCTTT
>14|few|TRBV5-4|TRBJ2-7|TRBD1
CASSFRDRTYEQYF
TGTGCCAGCAGCTTCCGGGACAGGACCTACGAGCAGTACTTC
>14|once|TRBV18|TRBJ2-7|TRBD1
CASSPGQGPYEQYF
TGTGCCAGCTCACCGGGACAGGGTCCCTACGAGCAGTACTTC
>18|once|TRBV11-2|TRBJ2-7|.
CASSFNLGTLFTSYEQYF
TGTGCCAGCAGCTTCAATCTAGGGACCCTTTTTACATCCTACGAGCAGTACTTC
>15|.|TRBV7-2|TRBJ2-7|TRBD2
CASSLQRGDNGEQYF
TGTGCCAGCAGCCTACAGCGGGGGGACAACGGGGAGCAGTACTTC
>15|.|TRBV9|TRBJ2-5|TRBD2
CASSDSGRAGETQYF
TGTGCCAGCAGTGATAGCGGGAGGGCCGGCGAGACCCAGTACTTC
>15|few|TRBV5-1|TRBJ2-3|TRBD2
CASSSIAGWTDTQYF
TGCGCCAGCAGCTCCATAGCGGGATGGACAGATACGCAGTATTTT
>17|.|TRBV6-2/TRBV6-3|TRBJ2-5|.
CASSYRAATTSLETQYF
TGTGCCAGCAGTTATAGGGCCGCCACGACTAGTTTAGAGACCCAGTACTTC
>13|.|TRBV3-1/TRBV3-2|TRBJ1-2|.
CASSAQGQRGYTF
TGTGCCAGCAGCGCACAGGGTCAGAGGGGCTACACCTTC
>15|.|TRBV7-9|TRBJ2-7|.
CASSFGQGHSYEQYF
TGTGCCAGCAGCTTCGGGCAGGGTCACTCCTACGAGCAGTACTTC
>14|.|TRBV5-6|TRBJ2-7|.
CASSLSGETYEQYF
TGTGCCAGCAGCTTGTCCGGGGAAACCTACGAGCAGTACTTC
>13|.|TRBV30|TRBJ1-1|TRBD1
CASSTGGYREAFF
TGTGCCTCATCGACAGGGGGATACAGGGAAGCTTTCTTT
>16|.|TRBV10-2|TRBJ2-2|TRBD1
CASSEGQGANTGELFF
TGCGCCAGCAGTGAGGGACAGGGAGCGAACACCGGGGAGCTGTTTTTT
>18|.|TRBV3-1/TRBV3-2|TRBJ2-1|TRBD2
CASSQGWGTSGSYNEQFF
TGTGCCAGCAGCCAAGGATGGGGGACTAGCGGCTCCTACAATGAGCAGTTCTTC
>15|.|TRBV28|TRBJ1-5|.
CASSFMRGGNQPQHF
TGTGCCAGCAGTTTCATGAGGGGTGGCAATCAGCCCCAGCATTTT
>12|.|TRBV30|TRBJ2-5|.
CAWSPSYETQYF
TGTGCCTGGAGCCCTAGTTATGAGACCCAGTACTTC
>15|once|TRBV9|TRBJ1-4|.
CASSVGGATNEKLFF
TGTGCCAGCAGCGTAGGTGGAGCAACTAATGAAAAACTGTTTTTT
>15|.|TRBV5-5|TRBJ2-7|.
CASSLGTGVGYEQYF
TGTGCCAGCAGCTTGGGGACGGGAGTGGGCTACGAGCAGTACTTC
>16|.|TRBV18|TRBJ2-6|.
CASSRGQASGANVLTF
TGTGCCAGCTCACGGGGTCAAGCTTCTGGGGCCAACGTCCTGACTTTC
>16|.|TRBV24-1|TRBJ2-1|TRBD2
CATSDPGLAGDNEQFF
TGTGCCACCAGTGACCCGGGACTAGCGGGAGACAATGAGCAGTTCTTC
>13|.|TRBV5-1|TRBJ1-4|.
CASSLDTNEKLFF
TGCGCCAGCAGCTTGGATACTAATGAAAAACTGTTTTTT
>19|.|TRBV7-2|TRBJ2-1|TRBD2
CASSLVASGRVSSYNEQFF
TGTGCCAGCAGCTTAGTGGCTAGCGGGAGGGTCAGCTCCTACAATGAGCAGTTCTTC
>13|once|TRBV14|TRBJ2-5|TRBD2
CATKLTSSETQYF
TGTGCCACAAAGCTGACTAGCTCAGAGACCCAGTACTTC
>12|.|TRBV29-1|TRBJ1-2|.
CSVVVTAYGYTF
TGCAGCGTTGTGGTCACCGCCTATGGCTACACCTTC
>15|.|TRBV28|TRBJ2-7|TRBD1
CASRPGTGGSYEQYF
TGTGCCAGCAGACCTGGTACAGGGGGCTCCTACGAGCAGTACTTC
>11|.|TRBV20-1|TRBJ2-7|.
CSARVRGEQYF
TGCAGTGCCCGAGTGCGAGGGGAGCAGTACTTC
>14|.|TRBV28|TRBJ2-7|TRBD1
CASSLMGQGGEQYF
TGTGCCAGCAGTTTAATGGGACAGGGAGGAGAGCAGTACTTC